This is a list of T cell receptor beta chains from one sample in a study of blood T cell repertoires in COVID-19. Data came from immunoSEQ multiplex PCR; TCRdb stores just in-frame clones and leaves some out. The sample has some 150,000 clones, about 86% seen once. What was sequenced was peripheral blood. Receptors originate from a woman aged 55-70 years with acute or convalescent COVID-19. Each CDR3 is given with its conserved first and last residue. The D gene is left open where the match is weak. Clone size is stated in some rows and not others, as once, few, many or a class when expanded.

abundance,d_gene,j_gene,v_gene,CDR3aa,CDR3nt
NA,TRBD1,TRBJ1-4,TRBV28,CASSRTGTGGEKLFF,TGTGCCAGCAGTCGAACCGGGACAGGGGGCGAAAAACTGTTTTTT
NA,TRBD1,TRBJ1-2,TRBV6-5,CASSPGQGLGYTF,TGTGCCAGCAGTCCGGGACAGGGTCTTGGCTACACCTTC
NA,TRBD1,TRBJ1-1,TRBV18,CASSPPGQAFFAFF,TGTGCCAGCTCACCACCGGGACAGGCCTTCTTCGCTTTCTTT
NA,NA,TRBJ2-2,TRBV5-4,CASSTKANSAGELFF,TGTGCCAGCAGCACTAAGGCGAACTCCGCCGGGGAGCTGTTTTTT
NA,TRBD1,TRBJ1-2,TRBV19,CASTQTGSYGYTF,TGTGCCAGTACTCAGACAGGGAGCTATGGCTACACCTTC
once,NA,TRBJ2-5,TRBV5-6,CASSLDQWETQYF,TGTGCCAGCAGCTTGGATCAGTGGGAGACCCAGTACTTC
NA,TRBD1,TRBJ1-1,TRBV27,CASSIGTANEAFF,TGTGCCAGCAGTATTGGGACAGCTAATGAAGCTTTCTTT
NA,NA,TRBJ2-6,TRBV30,CAWMRLFGSGANVLTF,TGTGCCTGGATGAGACTTTTTGGCTCTGGGGCCAACGTCCTGACTTTC
few,NA,TRBJ1-6,TRBV7-9,CASSLSGGPYNSPLHF,TGTGCCAGCAGCTTAAGCGGGGGGCCATATAATTCACCCCTCCACTTT
NA,TRBD1,TRBJ1-5,TRBV19,CASSIVGGRGQDQPQHF,TGTGCCAGTAGTATAGTCGGTGGCAGGGGGCAGGATCAGCCCCAGCATTTT
NA,NA,TRBJ1-5,TRBV6-2/TRBV6-3,CASSITGPSNQPQHF,TGTGCCAGCAGTATAACAGGGCCTAGCAATCAGCCCCAGCATTTT
NA,NA,TRBJ1-5,TRBV28,CASSLDSYQPQHF,TGTGCCAGCAGTTTAGACAGTTATCAGCCCCAGCATTTT
NA,NA,TRBJ1-2,TRBV28,CASKLGGSNYGYTF,TGTGCCAGCAAACTGGGAGGATCCAACTATGGCTACACCTTC
NA,NA,TRBJ1-6,TRBV28,CASSSKGGMRNSPLHF,TGTGCCAGCAGTTCCAAGGGGGGGATGAGGAATTCACCCCTCCACTTT
NA,TRBD1,TRBJ1-1,TRBV11-2,CASSLLDRGTEAFF,TGTGCCAGCAGCTTATTGGACAGGGGCACTGAAGCTTTCTTT
once,NA,TRBJ2-5,TRBV5-1,CASSLVLVVRETQYF,TGCGCCAGCAGCTTGGTACTAGTCGTGCGGGAGACCCAGTACTTC
NA,TRBD1,TRBJ1-2,TRBV4-1,CASSQPTGGGYYGYTF,TGCGCCAGCAGCCAACCTACAGGGGGAGGATACTATGGCTACACCTTC
NA,NA,TRBJ1-1,TRBV19,CARAKGQSLKLNTEAFF,TGTGCCAGGGCGAAGGGACAAAGCCTGAAACTGAACACTGAAGCTTTCTTT
NA,NA,TRBJ1-1,TRBV29-1,CSVRGKGPNTEAFF,TGCAGCGTTCGGGGGAAGGGGCCGAACACTGAAGCTTTCTTT
once,NA,TRBJ2-5,TRBV2,CASSGRTEGGETQYF,TGTGCCAGCAGTGGAAGGACAGAGGGGGGGGAGACCCAGTACTTC